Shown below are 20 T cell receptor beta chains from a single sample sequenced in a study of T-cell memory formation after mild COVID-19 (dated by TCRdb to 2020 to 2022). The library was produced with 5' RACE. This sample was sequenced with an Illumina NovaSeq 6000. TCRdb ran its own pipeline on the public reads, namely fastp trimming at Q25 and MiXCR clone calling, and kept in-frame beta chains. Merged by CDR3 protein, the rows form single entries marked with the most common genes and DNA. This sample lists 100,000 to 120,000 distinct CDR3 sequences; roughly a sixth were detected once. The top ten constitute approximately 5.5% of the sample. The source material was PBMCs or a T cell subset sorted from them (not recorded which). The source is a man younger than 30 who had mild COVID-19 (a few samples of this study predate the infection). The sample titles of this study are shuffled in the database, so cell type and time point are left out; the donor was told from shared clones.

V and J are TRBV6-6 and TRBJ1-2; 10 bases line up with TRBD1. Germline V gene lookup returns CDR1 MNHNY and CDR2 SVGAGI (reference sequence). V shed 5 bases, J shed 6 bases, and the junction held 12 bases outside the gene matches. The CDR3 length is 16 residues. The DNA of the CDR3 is TGTGCCAGCAGTCCTCCTAGACAGGGGGCGGGAGATGGCTACACCTTC. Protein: CASSPPRQGAGDGYTF.

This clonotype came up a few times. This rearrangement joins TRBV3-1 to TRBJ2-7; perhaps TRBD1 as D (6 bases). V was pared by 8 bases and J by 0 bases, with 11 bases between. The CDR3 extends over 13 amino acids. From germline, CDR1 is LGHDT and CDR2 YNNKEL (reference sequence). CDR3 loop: CASGGQPSYEQYF. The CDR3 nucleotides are TGTGCCAGCGGGGGCCAACCCTCCTACGAGCAGTACTTC.

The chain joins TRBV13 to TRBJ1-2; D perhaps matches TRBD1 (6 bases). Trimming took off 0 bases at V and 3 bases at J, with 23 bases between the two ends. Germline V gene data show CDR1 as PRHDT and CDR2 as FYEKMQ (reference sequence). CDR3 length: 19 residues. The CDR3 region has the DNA TGTGCCAGCAGCTTAGGAGCGATTGCTCGGAGACAGGCCCACTATGGCTACACCTTC. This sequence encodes CASSLGAIARRQAHYGYTF.

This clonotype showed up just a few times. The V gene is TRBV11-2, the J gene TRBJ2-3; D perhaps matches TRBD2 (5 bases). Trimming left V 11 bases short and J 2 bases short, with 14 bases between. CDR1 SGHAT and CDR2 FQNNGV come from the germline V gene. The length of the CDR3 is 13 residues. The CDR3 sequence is CADGAEYTDTQYF. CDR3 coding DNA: TGTGCCGATGGAGCGGAATACACAGATACGCAGTATTTT.

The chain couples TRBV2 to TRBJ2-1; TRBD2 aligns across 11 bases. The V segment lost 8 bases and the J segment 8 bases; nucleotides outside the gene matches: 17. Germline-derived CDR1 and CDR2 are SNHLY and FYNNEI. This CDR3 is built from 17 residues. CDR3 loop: CASSGGLAENPGDEQFF. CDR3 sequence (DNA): TGTGCCAGCTCCGGGGGACTAGCGGAAAACCCAGGCGATGAGCAGTTCTTC.

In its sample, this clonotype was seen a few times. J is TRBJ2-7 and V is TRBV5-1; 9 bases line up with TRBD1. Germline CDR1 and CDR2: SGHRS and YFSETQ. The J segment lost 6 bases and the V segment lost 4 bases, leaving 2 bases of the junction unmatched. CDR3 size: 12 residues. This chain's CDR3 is CASSLDRGEQYF. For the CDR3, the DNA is TGCGCCAGCAGCCTGGACAGGGGCGAGCAGTACTTC.

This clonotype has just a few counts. CDR3 loop: CASRTSGASTDTQYF. The CDR3 nucleotides are TGCGCCAGCAGAACTAGCGGCGCTAGCACAGATACGCAGTATTTT. The J gene is TRBJ2-3, the V gene TRBV5-1, with 8 bases matching TRBD2. The CDR3 contains 15 residues. Germline V gives CDR1 SGHRS, CDR2 YFSETQ. The J segment lost 0 bases and the V segment lost 5 bases, leaving 5 bases of the junction unmatched.

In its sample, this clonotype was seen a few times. CDR3 loop: CASSLGTSGGNQETQYF. The CDR3 nucleotides read TGTGCCAGCAGCCTCGGGACTAGCGGGGGGAACCAAGAGACCCAGTACTTC. The chain combines TRBV4-2 with TRBJ2-5; the match to TRBD2 covers 15 bases. Germline-derived CDR1 and CDR2 are LGHNA and YNFKEQ. This CDR3 region has 17 residues. The J segment lost 0 bases and the V segment lost 4 bases, leaving 3 bases of the junction unmatched.

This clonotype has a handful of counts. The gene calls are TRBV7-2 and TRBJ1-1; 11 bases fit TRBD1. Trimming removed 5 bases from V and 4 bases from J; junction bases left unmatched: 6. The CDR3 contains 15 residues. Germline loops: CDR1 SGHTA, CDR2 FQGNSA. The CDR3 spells CASSPRTGGFTEAFF. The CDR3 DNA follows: TGTGCCAGCAGCCCAAGGACAGGGGGCTTCACTGAAGCTTTCTTT.

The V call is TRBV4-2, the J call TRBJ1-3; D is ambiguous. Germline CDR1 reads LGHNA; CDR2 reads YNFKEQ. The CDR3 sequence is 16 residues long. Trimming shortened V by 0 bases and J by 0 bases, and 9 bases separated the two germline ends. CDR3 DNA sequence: TGTGCCAGCAGCCAAGATCTGTCCGTCTCTGGAAACACCATATATTTT. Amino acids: CASSQDLSVSGNTIYF.

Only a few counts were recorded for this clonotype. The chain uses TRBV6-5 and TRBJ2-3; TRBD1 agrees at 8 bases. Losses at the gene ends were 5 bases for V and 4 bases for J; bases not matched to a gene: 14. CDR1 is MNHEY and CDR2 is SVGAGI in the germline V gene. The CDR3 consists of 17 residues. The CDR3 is CASSPRTGIPLSDTQYF. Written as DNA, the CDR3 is TGTGCCAGCAGTCCCCGGACAGGGATCCCCTTGTCAGATACGCAGTATTTT.

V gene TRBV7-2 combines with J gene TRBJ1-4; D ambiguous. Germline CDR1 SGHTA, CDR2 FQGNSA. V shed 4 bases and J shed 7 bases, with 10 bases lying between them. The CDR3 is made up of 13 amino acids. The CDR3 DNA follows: TGTGCCAGCAGCTCCGCAGGAGGTGAAAAACTGTTTTTT. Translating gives CASSSAGGEKLFF.

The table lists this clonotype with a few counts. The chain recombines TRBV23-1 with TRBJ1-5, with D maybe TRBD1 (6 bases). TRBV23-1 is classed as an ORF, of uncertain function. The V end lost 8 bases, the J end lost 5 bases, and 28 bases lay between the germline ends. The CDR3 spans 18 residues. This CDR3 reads CASGMGASSSKFYQPQHF. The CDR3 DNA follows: TGCGCCAGCGGGATGGGGGCATCTTCGTCCAAATTTTATCAGCCCCAGCATTTT.

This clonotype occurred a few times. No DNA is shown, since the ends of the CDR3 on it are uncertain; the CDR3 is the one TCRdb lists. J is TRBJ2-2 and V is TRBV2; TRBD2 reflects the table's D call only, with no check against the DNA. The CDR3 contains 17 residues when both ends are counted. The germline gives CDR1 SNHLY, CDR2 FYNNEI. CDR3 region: CASSRTSGANTGELFFF.

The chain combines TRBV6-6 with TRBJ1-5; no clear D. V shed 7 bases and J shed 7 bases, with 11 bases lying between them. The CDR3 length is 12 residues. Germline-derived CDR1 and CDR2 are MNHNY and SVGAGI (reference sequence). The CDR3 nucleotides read TGTGCCAGCACCATTGATCTCCAGCCCCAGCATTTT. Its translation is CASTIDLQPQHF.

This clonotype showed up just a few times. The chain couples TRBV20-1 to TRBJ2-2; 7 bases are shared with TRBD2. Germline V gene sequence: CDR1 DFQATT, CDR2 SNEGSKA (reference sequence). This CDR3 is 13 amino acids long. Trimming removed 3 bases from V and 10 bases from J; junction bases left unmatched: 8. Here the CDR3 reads CSASGLGMAELFF. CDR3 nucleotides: TGCAGTGCTAGCGGACTAGGAATGGCGGAGCTGTTTTTT.

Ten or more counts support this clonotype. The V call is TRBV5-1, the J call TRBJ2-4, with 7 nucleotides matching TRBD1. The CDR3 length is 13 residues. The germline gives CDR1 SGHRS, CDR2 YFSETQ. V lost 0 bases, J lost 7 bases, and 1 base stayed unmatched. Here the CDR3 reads CASSLVGQNIQYF. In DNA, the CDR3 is TGCGCCAGCAGCTTGGTGGGACAGAACATTCAGTACTTC.

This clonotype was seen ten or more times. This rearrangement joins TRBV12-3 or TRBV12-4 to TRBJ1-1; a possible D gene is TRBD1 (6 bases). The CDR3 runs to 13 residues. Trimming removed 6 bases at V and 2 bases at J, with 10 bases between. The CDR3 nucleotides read TGTGCCAGCAGGAGGACAGAAAACACTGAAGCTTTCTTT. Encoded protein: CASRRTENTEAFF.

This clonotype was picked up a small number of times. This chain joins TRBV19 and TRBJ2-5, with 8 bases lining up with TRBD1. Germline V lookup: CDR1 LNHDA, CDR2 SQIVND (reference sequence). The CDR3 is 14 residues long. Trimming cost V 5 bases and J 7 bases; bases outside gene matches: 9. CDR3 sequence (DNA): TGTGCCAGTAGTGCCCGACAGGGGATGGGGACCCAGTACTTC. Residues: CASSARQGMGTQYF.

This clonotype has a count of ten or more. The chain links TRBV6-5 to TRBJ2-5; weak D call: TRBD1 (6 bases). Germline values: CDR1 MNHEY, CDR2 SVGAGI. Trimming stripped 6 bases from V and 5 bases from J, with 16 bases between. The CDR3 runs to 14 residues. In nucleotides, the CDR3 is TGTGCCAGCAGCGACAGGTCTCGGAGTGAGACCCAGTACTTC. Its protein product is CASSDRSRSETQYF.